This entry concerns a single T cell receptor beta chain. As handled by the study authors: Reference gene primer amplification gave nucleated cell count estimates. Clones were read by immunoSEQ multiplex PCR, and TCRdb kept only the in-frame ones, dropping some. That table furnishes V, J and clone size, whereas the DNA furnished D and trimming. The table has about 220,000 clones, approximately 81% seen once. The sample originates from a study of blood T cell repertoires in COVID-19. The wider study: Acute and convalescent COVID-19 samples came from the United States, Italy and Spain. T cells, B-cell-depleted T cells, or PBMCs provided the cDNA or gDNA that served as material.

The CDR3 is 17 amino acids. V was clipped by 1 base and J by 1 base; unmatched bases: 6. The germline V gene has CDR1 SGHAT and CDR2 FQNNGV. The V call is TRBV11-2, the J call TRBJ2-1, with TRBD1 matching 8 bases. The sequenced sample was peripheral blood. The receptor was derived from a woman between 55 and 75 years old who had recovered from COVID-19. The CDR3 here is CASSLGRGRDSYNEQFF. The DNA of the CDR3 is TGTGCCAGCAGCTTAGGCAGGGGGCGCGATTCCTACAATGAGCAGTTCTTC.